This T cell receptor beta chain stems from a study of radiation and T cells in renal cell carcinoma. Across the study: Nephrectomy followed 15 Gy stereotactic body radiation by 4 weeks. Study results and caveats: Baseline intratumoral clonotype presence is unknown without pretreatment biopsies. From baseline, blood top tumor clonotypes peaked at 2 weeks post-radiation.

This clone has a handful of counts. Its antigen is undetermined. The assay was immunoSEQ multiplex PCR, and TCRdb's table has in-frame clones only and misses some. The sample records roughly 53,000 clones, approximately 83% being singletons. As to time point: baseline pretreatment blood. Treatment here: 15 Gy SBRT to primary tumor, nephrectomy 4 weeks later. The germline V and J ends were trimmed by 2 bases and 1 base, with 9 bases remaining between them. Germline CDR1 and CDR2: KGHSH and LQKENI. This CDR3 spans 14 amino acids. The specimen comprised blood, sampled from a patient whose treatment included radiotherapy and nephrectomy. This chain connects TRBV18 to TRBJ2-7, with D unclear. The origin of this receptor is a woman aged 70-85 years with renal cell carcinoma. CDR3 DNA: TGTGCCAGCTCACCATTGGATCTGTCCTACGAGCAGTACTTC. This sequence encodes CASSPLDLSYEQYF.